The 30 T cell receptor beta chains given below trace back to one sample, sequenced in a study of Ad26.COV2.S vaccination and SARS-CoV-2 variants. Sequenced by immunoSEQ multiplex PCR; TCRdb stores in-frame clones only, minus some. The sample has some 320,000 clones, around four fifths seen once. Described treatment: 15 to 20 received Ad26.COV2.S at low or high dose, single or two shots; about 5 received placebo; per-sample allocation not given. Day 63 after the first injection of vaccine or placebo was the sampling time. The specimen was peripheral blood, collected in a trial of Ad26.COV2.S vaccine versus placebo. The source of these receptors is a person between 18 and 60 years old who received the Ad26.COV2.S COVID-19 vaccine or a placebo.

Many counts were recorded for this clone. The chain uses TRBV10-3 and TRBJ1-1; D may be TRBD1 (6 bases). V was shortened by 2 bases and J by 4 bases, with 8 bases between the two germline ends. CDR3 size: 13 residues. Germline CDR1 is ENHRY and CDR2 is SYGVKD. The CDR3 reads CAISETGRTEAFF. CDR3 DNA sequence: TGTGCCATCAGTGAGACAGGGCGCACTGAAGCTTTCTTT.

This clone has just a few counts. CDR3 in amino acids: CASSLDQISPLHF. Here the CDR3 DNA reads TGCGCCAGCAGCTTGGATCAGATTTCACCCCTCCACTTT. The chain uses TRBV5-1 and TRBJ1-6; no clear D gene. The CDR3 runs 13 residues. From germline, CDR1 is SGHRS and CDR2 YFSETQ. The V end was cut by 0 bases, the J end by 9 bases, with 7 bases between.

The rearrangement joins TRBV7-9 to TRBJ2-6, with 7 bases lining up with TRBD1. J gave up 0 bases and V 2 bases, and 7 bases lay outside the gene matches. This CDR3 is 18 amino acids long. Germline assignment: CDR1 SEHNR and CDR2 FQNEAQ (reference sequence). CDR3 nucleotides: TGTGCCAGCAGCTTATCCGGGACAGAACGCTCTGGGGCCAACGTCCTGACTTTC. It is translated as CASSLSGTERSGANVLTF. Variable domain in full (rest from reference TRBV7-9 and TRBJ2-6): DTGVSQNPRHKITKRGQNVTFRCDPISEHNRLYWYRQTLGQGPEFLTYFQNEAQLEKSRLLSDRFSAERPKGSFSTLEIQRTEQGDSAMYLCASSLSGTERSGANVLTFGAGSRLTVL.

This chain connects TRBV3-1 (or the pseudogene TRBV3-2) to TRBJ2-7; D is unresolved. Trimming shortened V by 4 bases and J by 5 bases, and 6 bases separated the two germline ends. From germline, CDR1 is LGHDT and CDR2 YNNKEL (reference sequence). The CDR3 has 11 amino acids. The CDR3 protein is CASSRRHEQYF. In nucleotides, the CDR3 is TGTGCCAGCAGCCGCCGCCACGAGCAGTACTTC.

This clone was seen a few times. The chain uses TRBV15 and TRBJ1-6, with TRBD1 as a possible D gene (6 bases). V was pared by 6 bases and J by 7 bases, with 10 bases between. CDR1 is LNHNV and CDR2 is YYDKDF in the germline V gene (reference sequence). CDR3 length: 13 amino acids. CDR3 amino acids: CATSDRQNSPLHF. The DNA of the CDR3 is TGTGCCACCAGTGACAGGCAGAATTCACCCCTCCACTTT. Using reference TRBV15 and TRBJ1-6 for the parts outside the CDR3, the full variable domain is DAMVIQNPRYQVTQFGKPVTLSCSQTLNHNVMYWYQQKSSQAPKLLFHYYDKDFNNEADTPDNFQSRRPNTSFCFLDIRSPGLGDTAMYLCATSDRQNSPLHFGNGTRLTVT.

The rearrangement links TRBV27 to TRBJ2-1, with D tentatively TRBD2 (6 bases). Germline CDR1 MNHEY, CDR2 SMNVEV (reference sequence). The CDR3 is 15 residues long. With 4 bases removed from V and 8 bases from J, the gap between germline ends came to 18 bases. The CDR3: CASSYAGTAFYEQFF. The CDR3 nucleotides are TGTGCCAGCAGTTACGCGGGGACGGCGTTCTATGAGCAGTTCTTC.

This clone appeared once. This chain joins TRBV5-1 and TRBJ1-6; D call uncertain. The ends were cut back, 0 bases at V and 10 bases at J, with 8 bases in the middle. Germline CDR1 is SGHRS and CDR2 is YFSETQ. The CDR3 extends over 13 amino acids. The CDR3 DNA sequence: TGCGCCAGCAGCTTGGTTCCAGGCTCACCCCTCCACTTT. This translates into CASSLVPGSPLHF.

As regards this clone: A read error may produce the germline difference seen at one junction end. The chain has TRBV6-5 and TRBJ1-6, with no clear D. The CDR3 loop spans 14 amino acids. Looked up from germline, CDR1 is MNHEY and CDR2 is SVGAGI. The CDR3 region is CASTVVDYDSPLHF. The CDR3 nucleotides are TGTGCCAGCACCGTCGTTGACTATGATTCACCCCTCCACTTT.

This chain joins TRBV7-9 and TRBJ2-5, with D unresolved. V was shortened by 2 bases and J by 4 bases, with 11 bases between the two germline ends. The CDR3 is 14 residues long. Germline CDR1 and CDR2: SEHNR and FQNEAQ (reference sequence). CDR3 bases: TGTGCCAGCAGCTTATCTGGGCGAGGAGAGACCCAGTACTTC. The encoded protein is CASSLSGRGETQYF.

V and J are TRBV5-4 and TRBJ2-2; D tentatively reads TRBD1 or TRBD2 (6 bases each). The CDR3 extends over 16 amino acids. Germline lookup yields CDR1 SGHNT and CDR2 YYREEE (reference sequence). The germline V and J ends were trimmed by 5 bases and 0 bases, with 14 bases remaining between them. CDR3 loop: CASSLGGTANTGELFF. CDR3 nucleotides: TGTGCCAGCAGTTTAGGGGGGACGGCGAACACCGGGGAGCTGTTTTTT.

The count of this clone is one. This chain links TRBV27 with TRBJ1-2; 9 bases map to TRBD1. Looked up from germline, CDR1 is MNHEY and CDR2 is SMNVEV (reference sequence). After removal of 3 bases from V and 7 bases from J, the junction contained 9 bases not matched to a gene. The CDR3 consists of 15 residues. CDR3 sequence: CASSFMGGQGSGYTF. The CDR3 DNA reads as TGTGCCAGCAGTTTCATGGGAGGACAGGGGTCTGGCTACACCTTC.

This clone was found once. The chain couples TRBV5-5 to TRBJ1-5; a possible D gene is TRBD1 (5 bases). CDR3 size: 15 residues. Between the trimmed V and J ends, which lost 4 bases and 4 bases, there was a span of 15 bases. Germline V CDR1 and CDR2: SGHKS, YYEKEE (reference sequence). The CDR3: CASSPIQGGNQPQHF. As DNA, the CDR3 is TGTGCCAGCAGCCCTATCCAGGGAGGGAATCAGCCCCAGCATTTT.

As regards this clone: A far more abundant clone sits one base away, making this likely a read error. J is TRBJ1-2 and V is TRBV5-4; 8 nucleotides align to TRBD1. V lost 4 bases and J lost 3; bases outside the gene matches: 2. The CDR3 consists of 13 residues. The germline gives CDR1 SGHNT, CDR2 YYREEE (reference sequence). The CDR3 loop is CASSPGQDYGYTF. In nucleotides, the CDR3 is TGTGCCAGCAGCCCGGGACAGGACTATGGCTACACCTTC. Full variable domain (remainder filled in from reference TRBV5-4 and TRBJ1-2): ETGVTQSPTHLIKTRGQQVTLRCSSQSGHNTVSWYQQALGQGPQFIFQYYREEENGRGNFPPRFSGLQFPNYSSELNVNALELDDSALYLCASSPGQDYGYTFGSGTRLTVV.

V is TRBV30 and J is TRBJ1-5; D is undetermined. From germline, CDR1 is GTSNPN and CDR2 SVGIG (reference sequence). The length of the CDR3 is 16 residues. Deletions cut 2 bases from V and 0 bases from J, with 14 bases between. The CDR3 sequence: CAWSRAGSYSNQPQHF. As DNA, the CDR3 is TGTGCCTGGAGTCGGGCAGGATCCTATAGCAATCAGCCCCAGCATTTT.

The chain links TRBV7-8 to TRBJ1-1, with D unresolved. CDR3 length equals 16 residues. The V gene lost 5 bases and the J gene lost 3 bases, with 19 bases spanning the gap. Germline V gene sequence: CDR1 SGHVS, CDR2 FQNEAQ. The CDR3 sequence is CASSTQPLLRDTEAFF. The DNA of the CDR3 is TGTGCCAGCAGCACACAACCGCTCTTACGGGACACTGAAGCTTTCTTT.

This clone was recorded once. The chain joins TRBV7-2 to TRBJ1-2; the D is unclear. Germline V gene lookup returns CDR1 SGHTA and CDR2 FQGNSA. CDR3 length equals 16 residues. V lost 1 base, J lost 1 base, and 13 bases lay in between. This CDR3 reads CASSLVGRRINYGYTF. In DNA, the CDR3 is TGTGCCAGCAGCTTAGTGGGCAGAAGGATTAACTATGGCTACACCTTC.

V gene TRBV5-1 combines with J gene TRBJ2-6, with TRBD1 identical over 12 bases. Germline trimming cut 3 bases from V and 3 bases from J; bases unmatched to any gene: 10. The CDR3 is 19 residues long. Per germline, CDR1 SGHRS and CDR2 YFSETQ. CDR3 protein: CASSYSTGQGALGANVLTF. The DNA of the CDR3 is TGCGCCAGCAGCTATTCGACGGGACAGGGGGCGCTTGGGGCCAACGTCCTGACTTTC.

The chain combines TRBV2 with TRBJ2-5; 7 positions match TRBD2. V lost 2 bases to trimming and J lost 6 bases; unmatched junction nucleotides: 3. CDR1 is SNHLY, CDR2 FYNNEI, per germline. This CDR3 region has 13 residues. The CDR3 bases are TGTGCCAGCAGTGAACCCGGGAGGAAGACCCAGTACTTC. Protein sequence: CASSEPGRKTQYF.

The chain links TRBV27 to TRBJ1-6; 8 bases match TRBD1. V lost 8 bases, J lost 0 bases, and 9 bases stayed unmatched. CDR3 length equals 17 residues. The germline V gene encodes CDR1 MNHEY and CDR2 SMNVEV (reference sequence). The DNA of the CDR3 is TGTGCCAGCGCGTACCGACAGGGGAGCTCCTATAATTCACCCCTCCACTTT. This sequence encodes CASAYRQGSSYNSPLHF.

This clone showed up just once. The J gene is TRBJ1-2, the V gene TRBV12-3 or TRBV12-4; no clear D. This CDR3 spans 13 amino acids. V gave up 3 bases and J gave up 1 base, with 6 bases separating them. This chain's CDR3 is CASSFRSNYGYTF. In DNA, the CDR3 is TGTGCCAGCAGTTTTAGGAGTAACTATGGCTACACCTTC.

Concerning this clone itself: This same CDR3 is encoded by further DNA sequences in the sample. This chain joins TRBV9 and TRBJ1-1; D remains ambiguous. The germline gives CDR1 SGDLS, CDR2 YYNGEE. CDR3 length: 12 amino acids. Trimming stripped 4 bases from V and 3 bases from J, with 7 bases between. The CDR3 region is CASSPRDTEAFF. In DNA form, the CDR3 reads TGTGCCAGCAGCCCCCGGGACACTGAAGCTTTCTTT.

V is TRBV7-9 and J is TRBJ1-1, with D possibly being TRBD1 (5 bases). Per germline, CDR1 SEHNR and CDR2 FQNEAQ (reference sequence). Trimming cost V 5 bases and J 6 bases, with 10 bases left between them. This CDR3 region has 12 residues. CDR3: CASSMGGSEAFF. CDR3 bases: TGTGCCAGCAGCATGGGGGGGTCTGAAGCTTTCTTT. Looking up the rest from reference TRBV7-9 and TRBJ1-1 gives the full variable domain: DTGVSQNPRHKITKRGQNVTFRCDPISEHNRLYWYRQTLGQGPEFLTYFQNEAQLEKSRLLSDRFSAERPKGSFSTLEIQRTEQGDSAMYLCASSMGGSEAFFGQGTRLTVV.

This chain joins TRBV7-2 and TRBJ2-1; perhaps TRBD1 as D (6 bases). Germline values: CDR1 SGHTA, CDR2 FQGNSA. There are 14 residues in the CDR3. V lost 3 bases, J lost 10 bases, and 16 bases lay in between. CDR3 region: CASSFDRSSREQFF. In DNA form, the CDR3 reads TGTGCCAGCAGCTTTGACAGGTCCAGCCGCGAGCAGTTCTTC.

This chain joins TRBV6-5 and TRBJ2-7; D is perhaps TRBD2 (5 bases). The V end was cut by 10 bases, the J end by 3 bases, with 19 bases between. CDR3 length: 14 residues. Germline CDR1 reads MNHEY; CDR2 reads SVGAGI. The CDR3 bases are TGTGCCACCGTCCGGGAAGCTCTTTTCTACGAGCAGTACTTC. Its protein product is CATVREALFYEQYF.

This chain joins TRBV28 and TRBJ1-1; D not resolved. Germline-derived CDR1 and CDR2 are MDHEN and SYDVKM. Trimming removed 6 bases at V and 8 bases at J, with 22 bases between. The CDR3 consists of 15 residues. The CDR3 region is CASRDPEGSSLEAFF. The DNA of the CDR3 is TGTGCCAGCAGGGACCCCGAGGGCAGCAGCCTAGAAGCTTTCTTT.

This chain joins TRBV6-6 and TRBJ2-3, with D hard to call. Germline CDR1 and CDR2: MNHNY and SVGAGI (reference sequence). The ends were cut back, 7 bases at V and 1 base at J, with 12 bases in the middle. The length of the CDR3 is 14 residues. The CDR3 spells CASIPMLGTDTQYF. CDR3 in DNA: TGTGCCAGCATTCCCATGTTGGGCACAGATACGCAGTATTTT.

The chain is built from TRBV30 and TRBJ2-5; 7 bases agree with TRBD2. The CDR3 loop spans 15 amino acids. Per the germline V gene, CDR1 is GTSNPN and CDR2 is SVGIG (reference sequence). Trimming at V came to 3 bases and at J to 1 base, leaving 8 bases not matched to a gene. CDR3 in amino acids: CAWSGAAGRQETQYF. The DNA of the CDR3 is TGTGCCTGGAGCGGAGCAGCGGGGCGCCAAGAGACCCAGTACTTC.

CDR3 amino acids: CASSSQMVGTGVVEQFF. The CDR3 DNA is TGTGCCAGCAGCTCCCAAATGGTGGGGACAGGGGTTGTTGAGCAGTTCTTC. The gene calls are TRBV7-9 and TRBJ2-1, with 10 bases aligning to TRBD1. The CDR3 loop spans 17 amino acids. Germline CDR1 SEHNR, CDR2 FQNEAQ (reference sequence). V was clipped by 4 bases and J by 9 bases; unmatched bases: 15. The entire variable domain, with the rest obtained from reference TRBV7-9 and TRBJ2-1, is as follows: DTGVSQNPRHKITKRGQNVTFRCDPISEHNRLYWYRQTLGQGPEFLTYFQNEAQLEKSRLLSDRFSAERPKGSFSTLEIQRTEQGDSAMYLCASSSQMVGTGVVEQFFGPGTRLTVL.

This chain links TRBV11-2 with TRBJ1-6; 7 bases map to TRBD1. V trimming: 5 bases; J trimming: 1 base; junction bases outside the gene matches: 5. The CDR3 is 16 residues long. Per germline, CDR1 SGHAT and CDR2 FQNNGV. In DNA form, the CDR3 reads TGTGCCAGCAGCATAGGGACAGCTTCCTATAATTCACCCCTCCACTTT. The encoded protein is CASSIGTASYNSPLHF.

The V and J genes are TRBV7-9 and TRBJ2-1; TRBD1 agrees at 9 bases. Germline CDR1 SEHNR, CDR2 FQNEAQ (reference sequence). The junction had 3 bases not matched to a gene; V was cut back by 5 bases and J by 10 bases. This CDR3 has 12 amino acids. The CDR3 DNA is TGTGCCAGCAGCGCCGGGACAGGGGAGCAGTTCTTC. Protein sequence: CASSAGTGEQFF.